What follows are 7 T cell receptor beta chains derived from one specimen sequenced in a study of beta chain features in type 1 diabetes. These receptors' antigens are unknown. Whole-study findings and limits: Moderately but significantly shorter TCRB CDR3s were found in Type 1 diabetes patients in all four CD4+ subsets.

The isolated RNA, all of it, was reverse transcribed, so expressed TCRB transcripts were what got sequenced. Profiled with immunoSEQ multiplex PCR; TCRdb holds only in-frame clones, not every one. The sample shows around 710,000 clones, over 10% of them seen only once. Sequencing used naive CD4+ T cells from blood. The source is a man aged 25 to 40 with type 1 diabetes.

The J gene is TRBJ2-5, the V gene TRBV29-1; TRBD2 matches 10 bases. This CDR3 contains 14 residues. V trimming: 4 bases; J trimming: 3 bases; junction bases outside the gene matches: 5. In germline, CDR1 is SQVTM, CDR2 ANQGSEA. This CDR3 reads CSVGQSGGEETQYF. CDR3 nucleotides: TGCAGCGTTGGTCAGAGCGGGGGGGAAGAGACCCAGTACTTC.

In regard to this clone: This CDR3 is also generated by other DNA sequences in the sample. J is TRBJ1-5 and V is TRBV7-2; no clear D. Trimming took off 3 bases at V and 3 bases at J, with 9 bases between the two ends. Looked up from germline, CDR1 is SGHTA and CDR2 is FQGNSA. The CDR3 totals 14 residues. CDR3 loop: CASSLDGNNQPQHF. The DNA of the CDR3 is TGTGCCAGCAGCTTGGACGGCAACAATCAGCCCCAGCATTTT.

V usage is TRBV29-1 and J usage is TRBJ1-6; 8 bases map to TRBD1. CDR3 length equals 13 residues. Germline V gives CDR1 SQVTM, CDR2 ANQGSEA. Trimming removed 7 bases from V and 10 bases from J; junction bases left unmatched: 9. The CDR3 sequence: CSAATGEKSPLHF. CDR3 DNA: TGCAGCGCCGCGACAGGGGAGAAGTCACCCCTCCACTTT.

CDR3 in DNA: TGTGCCAGCAGGCTGACAGGGCAGAACACTGAAGCTTTCTTT. Its translation is CASRLTGQNTEAFF. The genes are TRBV25-1 and TRBJ1-1; 7 bases are a match to TRBD1. CDR3 length equals 14 residues. Germline CDR1 reads MGHDK; CDR2 reads SYGVNS. V shed 6 bases and J 1 base; nucleotides not matched to a gene: 5. Variable domain in full (rest from reference TRBV25-1 and TRBJ1-1): EADIYQTPRYLVIGTGKKITLECSQTMGHDKMYWYQQDPGMELHLIHYSYGVNSTEKGDLSSESTVSRIRTEHFPLTLESARPSHTSQYLCASRLTGQNTEAFFGQGTRLTVV.

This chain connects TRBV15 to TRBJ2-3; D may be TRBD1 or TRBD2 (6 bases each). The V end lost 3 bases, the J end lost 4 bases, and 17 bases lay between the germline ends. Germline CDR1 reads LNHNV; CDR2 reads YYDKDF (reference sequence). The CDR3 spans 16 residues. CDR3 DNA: TGTGCCACCAGCAGGATGATGAGGGGGGTGGCAGATACGCAGTATTTT. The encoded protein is CATSRMMRGVADTQYF.

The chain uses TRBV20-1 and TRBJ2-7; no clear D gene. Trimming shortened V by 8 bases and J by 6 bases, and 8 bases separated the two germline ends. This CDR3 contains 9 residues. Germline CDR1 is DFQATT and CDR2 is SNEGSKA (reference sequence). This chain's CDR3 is CSPSGEQYF. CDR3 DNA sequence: TGCAGTCCCAGTGGCGAGCAGTACTTC.

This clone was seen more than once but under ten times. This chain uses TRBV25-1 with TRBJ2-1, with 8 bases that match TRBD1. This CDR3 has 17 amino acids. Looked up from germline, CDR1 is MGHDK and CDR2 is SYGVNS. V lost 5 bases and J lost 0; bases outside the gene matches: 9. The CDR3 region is CASSLRTGQSSYNEQFF. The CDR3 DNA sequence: TGTGCCAGCAGTCTCCGGACAGGGCAAAGCTCCTACAATGAGCAGTTCTTC.